The source of this T cell receptor beta chain is a study of identical twins. Study observations and caveats: Part of the zero-insertion signal could reflect confounding by invariant MAIT and iNKT cells.

Ten or more counts support this clonotype. Its specificity is not known. It was template switching that added a universal primer site, and there were unique molecular identifiers on the cDNA. TCRdb re-analysed the 5' RACE reads in MiXCR, keeping a single row per CDR3 protein. The sample has 600,000 to 700,000 distinct CDR3 sequences; over 20% are singletons. Donors uniformly comprised healthy Caucasians. The germline V gene encodes CDR1 SGHTA and CDR2 FQGNSA. This CDR3 comprises 12 residues. V was clipped by 4 bases and J by 3 bases, with 7 bases between them. These data were also reused for a study on T cells expressing NK-cell markers. From that report: Among eight sequenced donors, seven carried HCMV seropositivity while one was seronegative.

This clonotype was obtained from a woman aged 18-30 years in good health. Source material: PBMCs. The chain has TRBV7-2 and TRBJ2-7; unclear D gene. The CDR3 coding sequence is TGTGCCAGCAGCTATGGAAACTACGAGCAGTACTTC. Its translation is CASSYGNYEQYF.